This T cell receptor beta chain was recovered during a study of regulatory T cells in long-lasting Graves disease. Construction of TCR beta libraries relied on iRepertoire HTBI primers and on Arm-PCR targeting CDR3 regions. TCRdb re-analysed the multiplex PCR reads in MiXCR, keeping a single row per CDR3 protein. Of approximately 400,000 distinct CDR3 sequences listed, 20% to 25% were seen once; the top ten hold 28%. Time point reported: persistent/refractory GD, antithyroid drugs over 5 years with positive TRAb. Scientists built the TCR library using RNA that was extracted from PBMCs. Germline V gene data show CDR1 as LNHDA and CDR2 as SQIVND (reference sequence). This CDR3 has 13 residues. The ends were cut back, 8 bases at V and 1 base at J, with 8 bases in the middle.

This specimen consisted of peripheral blood mononuclear cells (PBMCs), obtained when the disease was refractory, from a patient treated with antithyroid drugs. The sequence was obtained from a woman aged 40 to 49 with Graves disease. This chain uses TRBV19 with TRBJ2-2, with unresolved D. DNA for the CDR3: TGTGCCAGTTCGATTAAGAACACCGGGGAGCTGTTTTTT. It yields the protein CASSIKNTGELFF.